The present T cell receptor beta chain was sequenced within a study of neurological immune-mediated disorders. V lost 0 bases and J 1 base, leaving 7 bases between the germline ends. The CDR3 covers 14 residues. Germline V gene lookup returns CDR1 SGHRS and CDR2 YFSETQ. This clonotype was observed many times. Unsorted libraries were generated from 2 million PBMCs held at -80 degrees C. TCRdb recomputed calls from the 5' RACE reads with MiXCR, one row per CDR3 protein. The top ten clones hold over 1% of a sample with about 43,000 distinct CDR3 sequences, approximately 11% of them seen once. The specimen was PBMCs. The genes are TRBV5-1 and TRBJ1-1; D not certain. The source is a female donor in good health. CDR3 sequence: CASSLELSNTEAFF. The CDR3 nucleotides read TGCGCCAGCAGCTTGGAGTTGTCGAACACTGAAGCTTTCTTT.